In this sample, the clone carrying this T cell receptor beta chain turned up many times. Its antigen remains unidentified. This sample is drawn from a study of T-cell reconstitution after alpha-beta-depleted transplantation in children. Whole-study findings and limits: Reported findings indicate that, about two months after transplant, alpha-beta T cells came from several hundred expanded clones, which were derived from non-depleted graft cells. A year had passed since transplant, and T-cell counts and diversity by then came mostly from newly produced T cells. The high TCRbeta diversity at day 60 in some patients came from surviving recipient T cells and thymic progenitors.

Unique molecular identifiers were used to barcode this TCRbeta library. MiXCR was run by TCRdb on the PCR reads, yielding one entry per CDR3 protein. The sample includes about 300,000 distinct CDR3 sequences, roughly 9.1% seen only once; the top ten take less than 8%. The CDR3 is 17 amino acids. Germline V gene data show CDR1 as SGHRS and CDR2 as YFSETQ. V dropped 0 bases and J dropped 2; count of bases not matched to a gene: 9. Sequenced material: PBMCs, taken before TCRalphabeta/CD19-depleted stem cell transplant. The TCR sequence derives from a boy under two years old with acute myeloid leukemia, due to receive a stem cell transplant. This rearrangement joins TRBV5-1 to TRBJ2-7; TRBD1 aligns across 9 bases. In DNA form, the CDR3 reads TGCGCCAGCAGCTTGGACGTACGTCGGGACAGGGCCTACGAGCAGTACTTC. Translating gives CASSLDVRRDRAYEQYF.